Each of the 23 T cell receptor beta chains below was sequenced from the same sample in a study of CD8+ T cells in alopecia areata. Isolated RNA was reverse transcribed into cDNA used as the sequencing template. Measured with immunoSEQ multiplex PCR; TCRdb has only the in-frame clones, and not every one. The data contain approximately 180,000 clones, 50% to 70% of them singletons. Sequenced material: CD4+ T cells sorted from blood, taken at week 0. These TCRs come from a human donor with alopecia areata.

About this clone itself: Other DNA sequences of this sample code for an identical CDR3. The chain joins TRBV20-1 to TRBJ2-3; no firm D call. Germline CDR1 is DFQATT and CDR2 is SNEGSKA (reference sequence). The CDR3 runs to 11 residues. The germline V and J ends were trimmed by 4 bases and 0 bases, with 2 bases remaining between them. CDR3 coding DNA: TGCAGTGCTATCAGCACAGATACGCAGTATTTT. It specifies CSAISTDTQYF.

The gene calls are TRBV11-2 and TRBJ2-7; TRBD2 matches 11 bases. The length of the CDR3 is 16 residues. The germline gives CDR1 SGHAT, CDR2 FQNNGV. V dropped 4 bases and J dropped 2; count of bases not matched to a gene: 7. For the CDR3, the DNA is TGTGCCAGCAGCTCTTTAGCGGGGGGGTTCCCCTACGAGCAGTACTTC. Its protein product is CASSSLAGGFPYEQYF.

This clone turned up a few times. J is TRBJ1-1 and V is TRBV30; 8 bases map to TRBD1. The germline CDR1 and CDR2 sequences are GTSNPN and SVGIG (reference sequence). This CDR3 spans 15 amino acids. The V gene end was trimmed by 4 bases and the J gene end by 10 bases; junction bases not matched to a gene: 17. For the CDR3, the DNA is TGTGCCTGGATGAGGGACAGGCAGGCATCATCGAGAGCTTTCTTT. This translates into CAWMRDRQASSRAFF.

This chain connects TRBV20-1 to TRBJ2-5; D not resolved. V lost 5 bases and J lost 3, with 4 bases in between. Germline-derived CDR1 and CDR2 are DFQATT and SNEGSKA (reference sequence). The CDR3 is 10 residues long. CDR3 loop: CSAEEETQYF. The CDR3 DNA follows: TGCAGTGCTGAGGAAGAGACCCAGTACTTC.

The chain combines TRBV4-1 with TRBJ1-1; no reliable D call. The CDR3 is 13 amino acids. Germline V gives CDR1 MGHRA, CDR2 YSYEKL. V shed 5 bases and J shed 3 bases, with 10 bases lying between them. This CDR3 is CASSSRRDTEAFF. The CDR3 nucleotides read TGCGCCAGCAGCTCACGGAGGGACACTGAAGCTTTCTTT.

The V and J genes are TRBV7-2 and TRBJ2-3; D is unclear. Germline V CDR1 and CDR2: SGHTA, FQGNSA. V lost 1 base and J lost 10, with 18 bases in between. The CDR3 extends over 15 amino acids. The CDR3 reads CASSLVATTPGAQYF. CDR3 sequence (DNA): TGTGCCAGCAGCTTAGTAGCCACCACCCCCGGTGCGCAGTATTTT.

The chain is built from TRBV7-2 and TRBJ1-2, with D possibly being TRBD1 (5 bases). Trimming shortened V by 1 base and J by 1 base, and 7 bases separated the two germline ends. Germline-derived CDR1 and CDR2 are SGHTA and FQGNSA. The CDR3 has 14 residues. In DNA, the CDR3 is TGTGCCAGCAGCTTAGGGACAAGTAACTATGGCTACACCTTC. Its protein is CASSLGTSNYGYTF.

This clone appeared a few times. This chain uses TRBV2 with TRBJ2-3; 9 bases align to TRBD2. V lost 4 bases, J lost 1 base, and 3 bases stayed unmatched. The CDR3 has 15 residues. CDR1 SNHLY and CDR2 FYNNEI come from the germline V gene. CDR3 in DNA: TGTGCCAGCAGTGCTAGCGGGGACCGCACAGATACGCAGTATTTT. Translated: CASSASGDRTDTQYF.

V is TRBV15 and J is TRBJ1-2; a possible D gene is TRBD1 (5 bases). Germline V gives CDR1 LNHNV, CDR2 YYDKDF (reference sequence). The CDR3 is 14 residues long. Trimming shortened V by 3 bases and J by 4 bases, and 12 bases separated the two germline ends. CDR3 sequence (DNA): TGTGCCACCAGCAGCTCGGCGGGGGGCTATGGCTACACCTTC. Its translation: CATSSSAGGYGYTF.

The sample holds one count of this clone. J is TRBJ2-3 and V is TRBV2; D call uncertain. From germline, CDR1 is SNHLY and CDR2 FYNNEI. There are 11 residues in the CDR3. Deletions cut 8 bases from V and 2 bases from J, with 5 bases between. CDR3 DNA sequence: TGTGCCAGCGCTGTCACAGATACGCAGTATTTT. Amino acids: CASAVTDTQYF.

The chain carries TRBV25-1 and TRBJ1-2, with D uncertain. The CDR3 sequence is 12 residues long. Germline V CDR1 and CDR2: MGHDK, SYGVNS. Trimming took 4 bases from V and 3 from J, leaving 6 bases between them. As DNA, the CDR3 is TGTGCCAGCAGTGTAGCCCACTATGGCTACACCTTC. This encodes CASSVAHYGYTF.

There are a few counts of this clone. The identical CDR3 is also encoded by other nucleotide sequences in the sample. CDR3 amino acids: CSVAGLMNTEAFF. The CDR3 nucleotides are TGCAGCGTTGCGGGATTGATGAACACTGAAGCTTTCTTT. The rearrangement joins TRBV29-1 to TRBJ1-1, with D unclear. Looked up from germline, CDR1 is SQVTM and CDR2 is ANQGSEA. The CDR3 loop spans 13 amino acids. V lost 4 bases and J 0 bases, leaving 9 bases between the germline ends.

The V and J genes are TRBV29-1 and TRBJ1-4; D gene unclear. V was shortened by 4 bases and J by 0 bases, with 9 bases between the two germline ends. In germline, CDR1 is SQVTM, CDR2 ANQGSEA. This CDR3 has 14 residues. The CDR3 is CSVGNRATNEKLFF. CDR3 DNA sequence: TGCAGCGTTGGTAACAGAGCAACTAATGAAAAACTGTTTTTT. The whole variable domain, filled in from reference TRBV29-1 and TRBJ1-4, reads SAVISQKPSRDICQRGTSLTIQCQVDSQVTMMFWYRQQPGQSLTLIATANQGSEATYESGFVIDKFPISRPNLTFSTLTVSNMSPEDSSIYLCSVGNRATNEKLFFGSGTQLSVL.

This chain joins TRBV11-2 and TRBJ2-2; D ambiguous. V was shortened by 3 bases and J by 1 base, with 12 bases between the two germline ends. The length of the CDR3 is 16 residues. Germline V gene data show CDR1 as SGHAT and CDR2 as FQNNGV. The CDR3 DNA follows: TGTGCCAGCAGCTTTTTGCAAGGTTTGAACACCGGGGAGCTGTTTTTT. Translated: CASSFLQGLNTGELFF.

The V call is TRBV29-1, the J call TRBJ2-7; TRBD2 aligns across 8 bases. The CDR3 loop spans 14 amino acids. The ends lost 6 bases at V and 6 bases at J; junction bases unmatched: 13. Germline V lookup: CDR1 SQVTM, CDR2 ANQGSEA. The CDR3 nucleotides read TGCAGCGTGGACGTCCCGGGACTAGTCTCCGAGCAGTACTTC. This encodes CSVDVPGLVSEQYF.

The DNA of the CDR3 is TGTGCCAGCAGCTTTTCGGAGAATTCACCCCTCCACTTT. Translation: CASSFSENSPLHF. V usage is TRBV5-4 and J usage is TRBJ1-6; no definite D call. The CDR3 has 13 residues. Looked up from germline, CDR1 is SGHNT and CDR2 is YYREEE (reference sequence). The ends were cut back, 2 bases at V and 7 bases at J, with 7 bases in the middle.

The CDR3 DNA reads TGTGCCAGCAGCATCTCCCTAGAAGTTACGACACAGTACTTC. Its translation is CASSISLEVTTQYF. This chain joins TRBV7-2 and TRBJ2-7; no clear D. Germline loops: CDR1 SGHTA, CDR2 FQGNSA. The V gene lost 5 bases and the J gene lost 10 bases, with 21 bases spanning the gap. The CDR3 totals 14 residues.

CDR3 DNA sequence: TGTGCCAGCTCACCACTATTGGACTCCTACGAGCAGTACTTC. Protein: CASSPLLDSYEQYF. The chain has TRBV18 and TRBJ2-7; D gene uncertain. The CDR3 extends over 14 amino acids. CDR1 and CDR2 (germline): KGHSH, LQKENI. Trimming removed 1 base from V and 0 bases from J, with 7 bases in between.

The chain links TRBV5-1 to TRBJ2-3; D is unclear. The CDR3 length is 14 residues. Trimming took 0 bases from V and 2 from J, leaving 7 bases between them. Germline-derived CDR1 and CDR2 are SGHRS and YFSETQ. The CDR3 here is CASSLASYTDTQYF. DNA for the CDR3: TGCGCCAGCAGCTTGGCGAGCTACACAGATACGCAGTATTTT. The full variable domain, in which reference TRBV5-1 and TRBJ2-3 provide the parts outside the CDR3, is KAGVTQTPRYLIKTRGQQVTLSCSPISGHRSVSWYQQTPGQGLQFLFEYFSETQRNKGNFPGRFSGRQFSNSRSEMNVSTLELGDSALYLCASSLASYTDTQYFGPGTRLTVL.

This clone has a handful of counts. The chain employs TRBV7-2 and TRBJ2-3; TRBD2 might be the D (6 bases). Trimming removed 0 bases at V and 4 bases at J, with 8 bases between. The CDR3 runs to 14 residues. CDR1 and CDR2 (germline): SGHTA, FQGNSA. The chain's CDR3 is CASSLASGADTQYF. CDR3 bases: TGTGCCAGCAGCTTAGCTAGCGGCGCAGATACGCAGTATTTT.

The CDR3 reads CASSQLTSYEQYF. CDR3 DNA sequence: TGTGCCAGCAGCCAACTAACTAGCTACGAGCAGTACTTC. This chain connects TRBV4-2 to TRBJ2-7; D is possibly TRBD2 (5 bases). The CDR3 has 13 residues. Trimming shortened V by 2 bases and J by 3 bases, and 8 bases separated the two germline ends. The germline V gene encodes CDR1 LGHNA and CDR2 YNFKEQ.

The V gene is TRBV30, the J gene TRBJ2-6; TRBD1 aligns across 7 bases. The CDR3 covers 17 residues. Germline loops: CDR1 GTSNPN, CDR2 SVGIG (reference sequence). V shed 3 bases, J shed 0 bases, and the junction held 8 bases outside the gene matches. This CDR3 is CAWSRDSSFSGANVLTF. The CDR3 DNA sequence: TGTGCCTGGAGCCGGGACAGCTCATTCTCTGGGGCCAACGTCCTGACTTTC.

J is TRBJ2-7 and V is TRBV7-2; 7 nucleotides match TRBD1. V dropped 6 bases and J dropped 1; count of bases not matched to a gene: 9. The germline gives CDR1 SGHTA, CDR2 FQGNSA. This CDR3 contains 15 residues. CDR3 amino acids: CASSPGQQISYEQYF. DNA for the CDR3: TGTGCCAGCAGTCCGGGACAGCAGATTTCCTACGAGCAGTACTTC.